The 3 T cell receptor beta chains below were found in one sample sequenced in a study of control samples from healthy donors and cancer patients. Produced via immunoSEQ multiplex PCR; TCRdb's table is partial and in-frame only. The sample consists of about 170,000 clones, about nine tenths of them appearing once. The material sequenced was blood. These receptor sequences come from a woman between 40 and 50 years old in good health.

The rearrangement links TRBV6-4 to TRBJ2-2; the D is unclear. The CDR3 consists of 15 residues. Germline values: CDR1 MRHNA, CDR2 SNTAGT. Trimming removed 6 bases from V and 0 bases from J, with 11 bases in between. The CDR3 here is CASSPRNPNTGELFF. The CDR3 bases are TGTGCCAGCAGCCCACGGAATCCGAACACCGGGGAGCTGTTTTTT.

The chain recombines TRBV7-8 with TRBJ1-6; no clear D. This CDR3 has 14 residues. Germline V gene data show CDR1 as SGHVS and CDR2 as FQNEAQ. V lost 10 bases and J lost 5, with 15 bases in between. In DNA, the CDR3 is TGTGCCACCCAGAGGCACCACGATAATTCACCCCTCCACTTT. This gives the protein CATQRHHDNSPLHF.

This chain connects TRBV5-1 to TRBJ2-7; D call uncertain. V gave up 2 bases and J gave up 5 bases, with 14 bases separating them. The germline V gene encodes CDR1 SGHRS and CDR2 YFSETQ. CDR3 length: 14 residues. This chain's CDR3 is CASSFFQPADEQYF. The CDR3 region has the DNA TGCGCCAGCAGCTTTTTCCAACCCGCCGACGAGCAGTACTTC.